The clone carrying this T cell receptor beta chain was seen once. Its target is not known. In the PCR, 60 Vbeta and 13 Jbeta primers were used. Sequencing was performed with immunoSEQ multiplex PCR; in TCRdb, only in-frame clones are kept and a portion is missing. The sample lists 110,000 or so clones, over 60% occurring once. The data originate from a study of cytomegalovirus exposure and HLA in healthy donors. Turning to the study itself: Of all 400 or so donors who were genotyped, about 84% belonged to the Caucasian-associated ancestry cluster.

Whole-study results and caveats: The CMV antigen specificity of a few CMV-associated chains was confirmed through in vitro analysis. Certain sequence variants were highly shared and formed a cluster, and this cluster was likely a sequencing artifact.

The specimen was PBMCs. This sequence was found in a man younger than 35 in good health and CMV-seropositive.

The CDR3 coding sequence is TGTGCCAGCAGCCGAAGGGACAGACTAAACTACGAGCAGTACGTC. This encodes CASSRRDRLNYEQYV. The gene calls are TRBV7-8 and TRBJ2-7, with 7 bases fitting TRBD1. V lost 5 bases, J lost 3 bases, and 10 bases stayed unmatched. Germline V lookup: CDR1 SGHVS, CDR2 FQNEAQ. The CDR3 runs to 15 residues.